Shown below are 32 T cell receptor beta chains from a single sample sequenced in a study of T cell responses to AZD1222 COVID-19 vaccine. Some clones are missing from TCRdb's copy, which holds only in-frame ones; the method was immunoSEQ multiplex PCR. Altogether roughly 120,000 clones are present, about 87% being singletons, with the ten largest covering 4% to 4.5%. The sample was peripheral blood, taken on day 0 of AZD1222 vaccination. These receptors all come from an adult in good health.

J is TRBJ1-2 and V is TRBV28; D remains ambiguous. With 7 bases removed from V and 3 bases from J, the gap between germline ends came to 18 bases. There are 15 residues in the CDR3. The germline V gene has CDR1 MDHEN and CDR2 SYDVKM. CDR3 coding DNA: TGTGCCAGCACTCCACGGTCGCAGGTGCACTATGGCTACACCTTC. It translates to CASTPRSQVHYGYTF.

The chain uses TRBV12-5 and TRBJ1-1, with D possibly matching TRBD1 (6 bases). V was clipped by 1 base and J by 8 bases, with 11 bases between them. Germline loops: CDR1 LGHNT, CDR2 FRNRAP. CDR3 length: 13 amino acids. In DNA, the CDR3 is TGTGCTAGTGGTTTGGCCCTGGGGACAGAAGCTTTCTTT. Amino acid sequence: CASGLALGTEAFF.

The J gene is TRBJ2-5, the V gene TRBV5-4, with 8 bases identical to TRBD2. After removal of 0 bases from V and 5 bases from J, the junction contained 9 bases not matched to a gene. Germline assignment: CDR1 SGHNT and CDR2 YYREEE (reference sequence). The CDR3 length is 16 residues. Written as DNA, the CDR3 is TGTGCCAGCAGCTTGGAACGGGGGGGGAGCCCGGAGACCCAGTACTTC. It specifies CASSLERGGSPETQYF. Looking up the rest from reference TRBV5-4 and TRBJ2-5 gives the full variable domain: ETGVTQSPTHLIKTRGQQVTLRCSSQSGHNTVSWYQQALGQGPQFIFQYYREEENGRGNFPPRFSGLQFPNYSSELNVNALELDDSALYLCASSLERGGSPETQYFGPGTRLLVL.

The chain links TRBV25-1 to TRBJ2-7, with D hard to call. From germline, CDR1 is MGHDK and CDR2 SYGVNS. This CDR3 is built from 13 residues. V lost 6 bases to trimming and J lost 0 bases, with 9 bases between them. CDR3 amino acids: CASRDPSSYEQYF. Written as DNA, the CDR3 is TGTGCCAGCAGAGACCCGAGCTCCTACGAGCAGTACTTC.

The chain carries TRBV18 and TRBJ2-7, with 9 bases aligning to TRBD1. The CDR3 length is 16 residues. The J segment lost 1 base and the V segment lost 4 bases, leaving 8 bases of the junction unmatched. Germline loops: CDR1 KGHSH, CDR2 LQKENI. The CDR3 region is CASSQPGTGRSYEQYF. The CDR3 DNA reads as TGTGCCAGCTCACAACCCGGGACAGGGCGTTCCTACGAGCAGTACTTC.

The chain carries TRBV27 and TRBJ1-5, with D uncertain. The germline V gene has CDR1 MNHEY and CDR2 SMNVEV (reference sequence). This CDR3 spans 14 amino acids. With 5 bases removed from V and 0 bases from J, the gap between germline ends came to 8 bases. The CDR3 region has the DNA TGTGCCAGCAGTGAAGGTAATAGCAATCAGCCCCAGCATTTT. Protein product: CASSEGNSNQPQHF.

The CDR3 DNA follows: TGTGCCAGCAGTTTAGGGGGCGTCGAGGGGGAAAAACTGTTTTTT. It is translated as CASSLGGVEGEKLFF. The chain employs TRBV28 and TRBJ1-4; perhaps TRBD1 as D (6 bases). V dropped 2 bases and J dropped 8 bases, with 15 bases sitting between them. The CDR3 spans 15 residues. The germline gives CDR1 MDHEN, CDR2 SYDVKM.

This clone has only one observation. The J gene is TRBJ2-7, the V gene TRBV19; TRBD2 aligns across 7 bases. The germline V gene encodes CDR1 LNHDA and CDR2 SQIVND (reference sequence). Germline trimming cut 5 bases from V and 0 bases from J; bases unmatched to any gene: 10. CDR3 size: 16 residues. The CDR3 DNA reads as TGTGCCAGTAGTTTATCACCGGGACTAAGCTCCTACGAGCAGTACTTC. Translating it yields CASSLSPGLSSYEQYF.

The genes are TRBV4-2 and TRBJ1-1; the D gene is possibly TRBD1 (6 bases). The germline V and J ends were trimmed by 0 bases and 11 bases, with 19 bases remaining between them. The CDR3 is made up of 15 amino acids. Germline values: CDR1 LGHNA, CDR2 YNFKEQ. For the CDR3, the DNA is TGTGCCAGCAGCCAAGATCTAACAGGGACCCCGAAGGCTTTCTTT. It yields the protein CASSQDLTGTPKAFF.

This clone was seen at least ten times. This chain links TRBV4-1 with TRBJ2-3; D gene uncertain. This CDR3 is built from 13 residues. V shed 4 bases and J shed 10 bases, with 15 bases lying between them. The germline CDR1 and CDR2 sequences are MGHRA and YSYEKL. The CDR3 DNA follows: TGCGCCAGCAGCCGGGTGGGAAGTGAGGCGCAGTATTTT. Translating gives CASSRVGSEAQYF.

The chain recombines TRBV11-3 with TRBJ2-2; the D gene is possibly TRBD1 (6 bases). Per the germline V gene, CDR1 is SGHNT and CDR2 is YENEEA. Trimming took 6 bases from V and 3 from J, leaving 8 bases between them. CDR3 length: 13 residues. The CDR3 DNA reads TGTGCCAGCAGGGCAGGGGACACCGGGGAGCTGTTTTTT. Protein: CASRAGDTGELFF.

The chain couples TRBV4-3 to TRBJ2-7, with unresolved D. The CDR3 is 14 residues long. Trimming pared 0 bases from V and 5 bases from J, leaving 11 bases between. Germline V gene lookup returns CDR1 LGHNA and CDR2 YSLEER. The CDR3 region has the DNA TGCGCCAGCAGCCAAGAGACCGGCCCGCACGAGCAGTACTTC. Translating gives CASSQETGPHEQYF.

The chain joins TRBV7-9 to TRBJ2-5; D remains ambiguous. V lost 4 bases and J lost 4, with 16 bases in between. Germline-derived CDR1 and CDR2 are SEHNR and FQNEAQ (reference sequence). CDR3 length: 15 amino acids. The CDR3 DNA is TGTGCCAGCAGCTCCCGGGTTCGCATGGGAGAGACCCAGTACTTC. Its translation is CASSSRVRMGETQYF.

V gene TRBV27 combines with J gene TRBJ2-1; the D is unclear. The germline V gene has CDR1 MNHEY and CDR2 SMNVEV (reference sequence). The CDR3 covers 15 residues. V shed 3 bases and J shed 1 base, with 10 bases lying between them. CDR3 loop: CASSLKQLSYNEQFF. The CDR3 DNA sequence: TGTGCCAGCAGTTTGAAACAGTTATCCTACAATGAGCAGTTCTTC.

The genes are TRBV28 and TRBJ1-5, with 11 nucleotides matching TRBD1. The CDR3 spans 13 residues. Germline CDR1 MDHEN, CDR2 SYDVKM. With 5 bases clipped from V and 16 bases from J, the junction kept 10 bases outside the gene matches. In nucleotides, the CDR3 is TGTGCCAGCAGTAGGTACCGGGACAGGGGGAACCATTTT. It is translated as CASSRYRDRGNHF.

This clone has only one observation. This rearrangement joins TRBV4-3 to TRBJ2-3, with 11 nucleotides matching TRBD2. CDR3 length equals 18 residues. Germline loops: CDR1 LGHNA, CDR2 YSLEER. With 0 bases clipped from V and 2 bases from J, the junction kept 7 bases outside the gene matches. CDR3: CASSQERPSGGITDTQYF. Here the CDR3 DNA reads TGCGCCAGCAGCCAAGAACGGCCTAGCGGGGGGATCACAGATACGCAGTATTTT.

This clone showed up just a few times. This chain links TRBV6-5 with TRBJ1-1, with D possibly being TRBD1 (6 bases). V was trimmed by 8 bases and J by 3 bases, leaving 13 bases between them. Germline V CDR1 and CDR2: MNHEY, SVGAGI. The CDR3 covers 13 residues. The CDR3 loop reads CASGRGGYTEAFF. In DNA, the CDR3 is TGTGCCAGCGGCAGGGGAGGATACACTGAAGCTTTCTTT.

The table lists this clone with a count of one. V usage is TRBV11-2 and J usage is TRBJ1-3; no definite D call. Germline CDR1 reads SGHAT; CDR2 reads FQNNGV. V lost 5 bases to trimming and J lost 1 base, with 9 bases between them. The CDR3 sequence is 14 residues long. In DNA, the CDR3 is TGTGCCAGCAGCCTTTACCCGTCTGGAAACACCATATATTTT. It translates to CASSLYPSGNTIYF.

V usage is TRBV9 and J usage is TRBJ2-2; D possibly corresponds to TRBD2 (6 bases). Deletions cut 4 bases from V and 2 bases from J, with 9 bases between. In germline, CDR1 is SGDLS, CDR2 YYNGEE. The CDR3 sequence is 14 residues long. Written as DNA, the CDR3 is TGTGCCAGCAGCCTGGGACTTAACACCGGGGAGCTGTTTTTT. This gives the protein CASSLGLNTGELFF.

The genes are TRBV7-9 and TRBJ2-7; D may be TRBD1 or TRBD2 (5 bases each). The CDR3 consists of 13 residues. Germline V CDR1 and CDR2: SEHNR, FQNEAQ (reference sequence). Deletions cut 3 bases from V and 3 bases from J, with 9 bases between. CDR3 DNA: TGTGCCAGCAGCTTGGTGGGGGTCTACGAGCAGTACTTC. Its protein is CASSLVGVYEQYF.

This clone appeared a single time. This chain uses TRBV27 with TRBJ1-4, with 9 bases aligning to TRBD1. The CDR3 covers 11 residues. From germline, CDR1 is MNHEY and CDR2 SMNVEV (reference sequence). Trimming took 6 bases from V and 17 from J; bases not matched to a gene: 7. CDR3 DNA sequence: TGTGCCAGCAGCTCCGGGACAGGGCTCTTTTTT. This codes for CASSSGTGLFF. The complete variable domain, with remaining parts taken from reference TRBV27 and TRBJ1-4, reads EAQVTQNPRYLITVTGKKLTVTCSQNMNHEYMSWYRQDPGLGLRQIYYSMNVEVTDKGDVPEGYKVSRKEKRNFPLILESPSPNQTSLYFCASSSGTGLFFGSGTQLSVL.

The gene calls are TRBV24-1 and TRBJ1-2; D gene uncertain. The V gene lost 10 bases and the J gene lost 2 bases, with 10 bases spanning the gap. This CDR3 has 12 residues. The germline V gene has CDR1 KGHDR and CDR2 SFDVKD. The CDR3 here is CATSQQNYGYTF. CDR3 nucleotides: TGTGCCACGAGTCAGCAAAACTATGGCTACACCTTC.

As regards this clone: Other DNA sequences in this sample translate to the same CDR3. The CDR3 spells CASSLLDGNYGYTF. The CDR3 region has the DNA TGTGCCAGCAGTTTACTGGACGGGAACTATGGCTACACCTTC. The chain is built from TRBV28 and TRBJ1-2, with D hard to call. The CDR3 spans 14 residues. From germline, CDR1 is MDHEN and CDR2 SYDVKM. Deletions cut 2 bases from V and 2 bases from J, with 9 bases between.

The V gene is TRBV7-9, the J gene TRBJ1-2, with 7 bases fitting TRBD1. The CDR3 runs 18 residues. From germline, CDR1 is SEHNR and CDR2 FQNEAQ (reference sequence). J gave up 8 bases and V 4 bases, and 22 bases lay outside the gene matches. In DNA, the CDR3 is TGTGCCAGCAGCTCCCTCAGGACAGGTGGACTCAAGCTCCGGGGCTACACCTTC. It specifies CASSSLRTGGLKLRGYTF.

V and J are TRBV2 and TRBJ2-3; 10 nucleotides match TRBD2. Per germline, CDR1 SNHLY and CDR2 FYNNEI. Trimming at V came to 7 bases and at J to 3 bases, leaving 19 bases not matched to a gene. This CDR3 has 19 residues. The CDR3 nucleotides are TGTGCCAGCACCGCAGCCCCGTGGTCGCTAGCGGGAGTGACAGATACGCAGTATTTT. Its protein is CASTAAPWSLAGVTDTQYF.

The genes are TRBV4-3 and TRBJ2-7; D perhaps matches TRBD2 (6 bases). The CDR3 is 16 amino acids. Trimming removed 1 base at V and 2 bases at J, with 15 bases between. Per germline, CDR1 LGHNA and CDR2 YSLEER. The DNA of the CDR3 is TGCGCCAGCAGCCAAGGGGTTCTCCCGGGGGCCTACGAGCAGTACTTC. This gives the protein CASSQGVLPGAYEQYF.

The chain combines TRBV14 with TRBJ1-2; unclear D gene. Trimming removed 3 bases at V and 2 bases at J, with 10 bases between. CDR1 is SGHDN, CDR2 FVKESK, per germline. This CDR3 spans 14 amino acids. The CDR3 sequence is CASSQATVNYGYTF. Written as DNA, the CDR3 is TGTGCCAGCAGCCAGGCAACCGTGAACTATGGCTACACCTTC.

This clone occurred once. At one end the junction does not follow the germline gene, possibly because of a read error. This chain joins TRBV6-5 and TRBJ2-7; tentatively, D is TRBD2 (5 bases). Germline V gene data show CDR1 as MNHEY and CDR2 as SVGAGI. This CDR3 comprises 13 residues. CDR3 amino acids: CASSYSREYAQYF. In DNA form, the CDR3 reads TGTGCCAGCAGTTACTCGAGGGAGTACGCGCAGTACTTC.

The rearrangement joins TRBV5-1 to TRBJ2-1; D gene ambiguous. Per the germline V gene, CDR1 is SGHRS and CDR2 is YFSETQ. CDR3 size: 13 residues. Trimming stripped 2 bases from V and 8 bases from J, with 11 bases between. Here the CDR3 reads CASSFGSWDEQFF. Here the CDR3 DNA reads TGCGCCAGCAGCTTCGGATCGTGGGATGAGCAGTTCTTC.

The table lists this clone with a few counts. CDR3: CASRDSSGRETQYF. The CDR3 bases are TGTGCCAGTAGAGATTCTAGCGGGCGAGAGACCCAGTACTTC. This chain uses TRBV19 with TRBJ2-5, with 8 bases matching TRBD2. Germline CDR1 is LNHDA and CDR2 is SQIVND (reference sequence). V shed 6 bases, J shed 4 bases, and the junction held 7 bases outside the gene matches. The CDR3 runs to 14 residues.

The chain recombines TRBV6-4 with TRBJ1-2; D possibly corresponds to TRBD1 (6 bases). With 0 bases removed from V and 4 bases from J, the gap between germline ends came to 12 bases. CDR3 length equals 15 residues. Per the germline V gene, CDR1 is MRHNA and CDR2 is SNTAGT. The CDR3 is CASSDSQQGVYGYTF. CDR3 sequence (DNA): TGTGCCAGCAGTGACTCTCAACAGGGCGTCTATGGCTACACCTTC.

This sequence joins TRBV6-2 or TRBV6-3 and TRBJ2-2, with TRBD1 matching over 11 bases. The V segment lost 0 bases and the J segment 6 bases; nucleotides outside the gene matches: 3. CDR1 and CDR2 (germline): MNHEY, SVGEGT. The CDR3 has 16 amino acids. CDR3 DNA: TGTGCCAGCAGTTACTCGCGGGACAGGGGGTCCGGGGAGCTGTTTTTT. It specifies CASSYSRDRGSGELFF.